The 18 T cell receptor beta chains given below trace back to one sample, sequenced in a study of shared clonotypes between healthy human individuals. TCRdb's table, derived via immunoSEQ multiplex PCR, lists solely in-frame clones and lacks some. The sample includes some 2,500,000 clones, 92% seen only once; the top ten take approximately 0.39%. Material for sequencing was naive CD4+ T cells from PBMCs. Subset of the sample: CD45RA+ positively selected. These TCRs come from a man aged 18 to 30 in good health. Some clones in this sample may be carry-over from other donors' samples.

The chain is built from TRBV5-1 and TRBJ2-5, with unresolved D. Trimming stripped 0 bases from V and 2 bases from J, with 8 bases between. The germline V gene encodes CDR1 SGHRS and CDR2 YFSETQ. The CDR3 runs 14 residues. The CDR3 sequence: CASSLAQEQETQYF. CDR3 DNA sequence: TGCGCCAGCAGCTTGGCCCAGGAACAAGAGACCCAGTACTTC.

The chain uses TRBV29-1 and TRBJ1-1; 7 bases match TRBD1. Trimming took 6 bases from V and 8 from J; bases not matched to a gene: 9. Germline values: CDR1 SQVTM, CDR2 ANQGSEA. This CDR3 spans 12 amino acids. CDR3 DNA sequence: TGCAGCGTGTGGGACAGAGAATTAGAAGCTTTCTTT. Its translation: CSVWDRELEAFF.

V usage is TRBV5-1 and J usage is TRBJ2-1; 7 bases agree with TRBD2. Trimming took 8 bases from V and 4 from J; bases not matched to a gene: 12. The CDR3 is 15 residues long. Germline V gives CDR1 SGHRS, CDR2 YFSETQ. The CDR3 DNA is TGCGCCAGTAGACTAGCCCTCACATTTTACAATGAGCAGTTCTTC. Its translation is CASRLALTFYNEQFF.

In its sample, this clone was seen a few times. This rearrangement joins TRBV28 to TRBJ2-7; no clear D gene. Germline V gives CDR1 MDHEN, CDR2 SYDVKM. This CDR3 region has 12 residues. Trimming took 2 bases from V and 5 from J, leaving 7 bases between them. In nucleotides, the CDR3 is TGTGCCAGCAGTTTAGTCGCGAACGAGCAGTACTTC. As protein: CASSLVANEQYF.

This chain joins TRBV28 and TRBJ2-7; 14 bases line up with TRBD2. Germline loops: CDR1 MDHEN, CDR2 SYDVKM. The CDR3 is 18 amino acids. The junction had 18 bases not matched to a gene; V was cut back by 8 bases and J by 6 bases. The CDR3 spells CASGLRRLAGGWASEQYF. CDR3 nucleotides: TGTGCCAGCGGACTGAGGAGACTAGCGGGAGGGTGGGCCAGCGAGCAGTACTTC.

This clone was found a few times. This chain links TRBV6-6 with TRBJ1-4; D possibly corresponds to TRBD1 (5 bases). CDR3 length: 15 amino acids. Trimming pared 5 bases from V and 6 bases from J, leaving 16 bases between. Germline CDR1 MNHNY, CDR2 SVGAGI (reference sequence). The CDR3 DNA reads TGTGCCAGCAGTACCCCAGGGCCCGTATATGAAAAACTGTTTTTT. Residues: CASSTPGPVYEKLFF.

Only one count was recorded for this clone. In nucleotides, the CDR3 is TGCGCCAGCAGCTTGGCCGGGGCAGGCCGCACAGATACGCAGTATTTT. Encoded protein: CASSLAGAGRTDTQYF. The V and J genes are TRBV5-1 and TRBJ2-3; D might be TRBD1 or TRBD2, each matching 5 bases. V lost 0 bases and J lost 1, with 12 bases in between. The CDR3 is 16 amino acids. Germline V CDR1 and CDR2: SGHRS, YFSETQ.

This clone was counted only a few times. CDR3 amino acids: CASSSRIALEKLFF. The DNA of the CDR3 is TGTGCCAGCAGTTCGAGGATCGCGTTGGAAAAACTGTTTTTT. The chain combines TRBV6-6 with TRBJ1-4; D call uncertain. Trimming pared 4 bases from V and 8 bases from J, leaving 14 bases between. This CDR3 comprises 14 residues. The germline V gene encodes CDR1 MNHNY and CDR2 SVGAGI (reference sequence).

The chain uses TRBV18 and TRBJ1-1; D is possibly TRBD1 (5 bases). Trimming cost V 2 bases and J 4 bases, with 17 bases left between them. The germline V gene has CDR1 KGHSH and CDR2 LQKENI. This CDR3 is 16 amino acids long. This CDR3 is CASSPETGLRGTEAFF. The DNA of the CDR3 is TGTGCCAGCTCACCAGAAACAGGCCTAAGGGGCACTGAAGCTTTCTTT.

Notes on this clone: Additional DNA sequences in this sample encode the identical CDR3. The gene calls are TRBV18 and TRBJ1-1; TRBD1 might be the D (5 bases). The CDR3 has 14 amino acids. Trimming pared 6 bases from V and 1 base from J, leaving 12 bases between. Germline V gives CDR1 KGHSH, CDR2 LQKENI. The DNA of the CDR3 is TGTGCCAGCTCGACGACAGACCAGAACACTGAAGCTTTCTTT. It is translated as CASSTTDQNTEAFF. The full variable domain, completed using reference TRBV18 and TRBJ1-1, is NAGVMQNPRHLVRRRGQEARLRCSPMKGHSHVYWYRQLPEEGLKFMVYLQKENIIDESGMPKERFSAEFPKEGPSILRIQQVVRGDSAAYFCASSTTDQNTEAFFGQGTRLTVV.

This clone showed up just a few times. A read error may be the cause here, since a much bigger clone is one base away. The sample holds other DNA sequences that translate to the same CDR3. The chain links TRBV11-2 to TRBJ2-5; no firm D call. Looked up from germline, CDR1 is SGHAT and CDR2 is FQNNGV. The ends were cut back, 2 bases at V and 2 bases at J, with 0 bases in the middle. This CDR3 contains 11 residues. CDR3 amino acids: CASSLQETQYF. The CDR3 DNA reads TGTGCCAGCAGCTTACAAGAGACCCAGTACTTC.

The chain recombines TRBV2 with TRBJ1-4; 9 positions match TRBD1. Looked up from germline, CDR1 is SNHLY and CDR2 is FYNNEI. This CDR3 contains 15 residues. The J segment lost 8 bases and the V segment lost 6 bases, leaving 10 bases of the junction unmatched. CDR3 coding DNA: TGTGCCAGCAGGATAACTGGACAGGGGAGCGAAAAACTGTTTTTT. Its protein is CASRITGQGSEKLFF.

This clone is a singleton in its sample. This chain connects TRBV2 to TRBJ2-6; 8 bases map to TRBD1. V was clipped by 7 bases and J by 2 bases; unmatched bases: 10. This CDR3 contains 17 residues. Per germline, CDR1 SNHLY and CDR2 FYNNEI. The CDR3: CASTREQGAAGANVLTF. CDR3 sequence (DNA): TGTGCCAGCACCCGCGAGCAGGGGGCTGCTGGGGCCAACGTCCTGACTTTC.

This rearrangement joins TRBV6-5 to TRBJ2-1; D possibly corresponds to TRBD1 (6 bases). Per germline, CDR1 MNHEY and CDR2 SVGAGI. This CDR3 spans 11 amino acids. V was pared by 6 bases and J by 9 bases, with 9 bases between. CDR3 in DNA: TGTGCCAGCAGCCAGGGGCGTGAGCAGTTCTTC. Translation gives CASSQGREQFF.

This chain connects TRBV2 to TRBJ2-7, with D hard to call. This CDR3 comprises 14 residues. The ends were cut back, 4 bases at V and 3 bases at J, with 13 bases in the middle. Germline V CDR1 and CDR2: SNHLY, FYNNEI. The CDR3 bases are TGTGCCAGCAGTGCCCAAGGTGGCTACTACGAGCAGTACTTC. Amino acid sequence: CASSAQGGYYEQYF.

This chain joins TRBV28 and TRBJ2-7; D gene unclear. Germline V gene data show CDR1 as MDHEN and CDR2 as SYDVKM. This CDR3 has 10 residues. V lost 10 bases to trimming and J lost 5 bases, with 9 bases between them. The CDR3 sequence: CATYHHEQYF. The CDR3 DNA follows: TGTGCCACCTATCACCACGAGCAGTACTTC.

The chain couples TRBV5-1 to TRBJ1-1; D unclear. In germline, CDR1 is SGHRS, CDR2 YFSETQ. The ends were cut back, 2 bases at V and 1 base at J, with 15 bases in the middle. This CDR3 is 16 amino acids long. CDR3 nucleotides: TGCGCCAGCAGCTTAAGACAAGCGGCCCGGAACACTGAAGCTTTCTTT. Translating it yields CASSLRQAARNTEAFF.

The chain recombines TRBV9 with TRBJ2-5; D is unclear. Trimming removed 3 bases from V and 0 bases from J, with 3 bases in between. The CDR3 has 12 residues. CDR1 is SGDLS and CDR2 is YYNGEE in the germline V gene. The DNA of the CDR3 is TGTGCCAGCAGCGGGAACCAAGAGACCCAGTACTTC. Translated, it gives CASSGNQETQYF. Full variable domain (missing parts from reference TRBV9 and TRBJ2-5): DSGVTQTPKHLITATGQRVTLRCSPRSGDLSVYWYQQSLDQGLQFLIQYYNGEERAKGNILERFSAQQFPDLHSELNLSSLELGDSALYFCASSGNQETQYFGPGTRLLVL.